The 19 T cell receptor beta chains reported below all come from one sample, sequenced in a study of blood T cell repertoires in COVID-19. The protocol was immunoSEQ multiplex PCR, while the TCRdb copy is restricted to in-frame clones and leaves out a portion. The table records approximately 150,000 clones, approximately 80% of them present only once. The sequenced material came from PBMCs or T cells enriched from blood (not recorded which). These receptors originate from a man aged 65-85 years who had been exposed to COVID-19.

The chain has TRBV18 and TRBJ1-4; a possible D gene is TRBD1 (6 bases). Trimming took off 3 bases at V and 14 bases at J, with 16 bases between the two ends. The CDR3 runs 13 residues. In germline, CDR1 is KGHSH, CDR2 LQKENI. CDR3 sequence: CASSPARGEALFF. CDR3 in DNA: TGTGCCAGCTCACCCGCCAGGGGAGAAGCGCTGTTTTTT.

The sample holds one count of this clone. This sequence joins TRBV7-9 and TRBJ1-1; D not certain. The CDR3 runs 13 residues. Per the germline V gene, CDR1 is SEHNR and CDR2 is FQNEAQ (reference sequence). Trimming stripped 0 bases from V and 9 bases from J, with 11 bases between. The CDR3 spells CASSLAPLYKAFF. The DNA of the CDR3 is TGTGCCAGCAGCTTAGCTCCACTATACAAAGCTTTCTTT. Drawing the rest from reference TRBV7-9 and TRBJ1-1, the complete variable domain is DTGVSQNPRHKITKRGQNVTFRCDPISEHNRLYWYRQTLGQGPEFLTYFQNEAQLEKSRLLSDRFSAERPKGSFSTLEIQRTEQGDSAMYLCASSLAPLYKAFFGQGTRLTVV.

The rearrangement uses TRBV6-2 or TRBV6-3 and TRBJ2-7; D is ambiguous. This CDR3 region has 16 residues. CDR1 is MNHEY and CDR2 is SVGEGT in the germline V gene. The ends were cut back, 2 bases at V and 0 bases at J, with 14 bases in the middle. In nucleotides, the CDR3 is TGTGCCAGCAGTTACCCCTTTAACAACCCCTCCTACGAGCAGTACTTC. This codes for CASSYPFNNPSYEQYF.

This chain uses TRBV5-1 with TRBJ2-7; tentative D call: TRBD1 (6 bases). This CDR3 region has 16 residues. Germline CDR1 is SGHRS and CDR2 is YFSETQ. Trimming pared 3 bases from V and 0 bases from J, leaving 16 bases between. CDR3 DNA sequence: TGCGCCAGCAGCTCCCCGGGACACTTGAGCTCCTACGAGCAGTACTTC. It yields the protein CASSSPGHLSSYEQYF.

The chain's CDR3 is CATEQGASGYTF. Written as DNA, the CDR3 is TGTGCCACCGAACAGGGGGCGTCTGGCTACACCTTC. The rearrangement uses TRBV25-1 and TRBJ1-2; 9 bases align to TRBD1. Trimming at V came to 10 bases and at J to 7 bases, leaving 7 bases not matched to a gene. The germline V gene has CDR1 MGHDK and CDR2 SYGVNS. CDR3 length equals 12 residues.

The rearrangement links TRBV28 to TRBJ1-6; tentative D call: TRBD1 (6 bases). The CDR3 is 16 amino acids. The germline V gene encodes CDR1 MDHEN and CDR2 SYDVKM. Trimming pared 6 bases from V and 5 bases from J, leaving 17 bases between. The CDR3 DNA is TGTGCCAGCAGCCTGGGGGGGGGCTCTAATAATTCACCCCTCCACTTT. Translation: CASSLGGGSNNSPLHF.

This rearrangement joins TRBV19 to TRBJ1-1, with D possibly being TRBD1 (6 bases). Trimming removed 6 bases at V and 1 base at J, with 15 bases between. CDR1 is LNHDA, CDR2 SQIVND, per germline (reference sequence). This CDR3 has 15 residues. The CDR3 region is CASSIGTGQNTEAFF. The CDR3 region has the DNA TGTGCCAGTAGCATCGGAACAGGGCAGAACACTGAAGCTTTCTTT.

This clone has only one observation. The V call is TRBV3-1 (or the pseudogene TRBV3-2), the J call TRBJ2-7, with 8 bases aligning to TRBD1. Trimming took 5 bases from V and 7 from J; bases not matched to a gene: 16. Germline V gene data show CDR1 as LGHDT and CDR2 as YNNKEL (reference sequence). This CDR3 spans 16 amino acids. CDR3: CASSSTTGEGVWEQYF. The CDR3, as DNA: TGTGCCAGCAGCTCGACGACAGGGGAAGGTGTTTGGGAGCAGTACTTC.

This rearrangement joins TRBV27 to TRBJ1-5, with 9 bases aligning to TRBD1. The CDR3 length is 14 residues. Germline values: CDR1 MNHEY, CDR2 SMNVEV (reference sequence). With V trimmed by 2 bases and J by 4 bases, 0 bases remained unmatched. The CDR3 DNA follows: TGTGCCAGCAGTTTAGGGACAGGGAATCAGCCCCAGCATTTT. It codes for CASSLGTGNQPQHF.

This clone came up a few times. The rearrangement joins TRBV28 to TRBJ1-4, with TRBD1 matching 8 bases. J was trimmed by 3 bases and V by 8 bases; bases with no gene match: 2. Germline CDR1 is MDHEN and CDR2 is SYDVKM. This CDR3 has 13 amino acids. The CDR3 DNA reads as TGTGCCAGCGTACAGGGGGCTAATGAAAAACTGTTTTTT. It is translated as CASVQGANEKLFF.

The CDR3 loop is CASRGWMTVQETQYF. CDR3 DNA: TGCGCCAGCCGGGGGTGGATGACAGTCCAAGAGACCCAGTACTTC. The chain employs TRBV5-1 and TRBJ2-5, with a possible D match to TRBD2 (6 bases). V lost 7 bases and J 1 base, leaving 17 bases between the germline ends. In germline, CDR1 is SGHRS, CDR2 YFSETQ. The CDR3 is 15 amino acids.

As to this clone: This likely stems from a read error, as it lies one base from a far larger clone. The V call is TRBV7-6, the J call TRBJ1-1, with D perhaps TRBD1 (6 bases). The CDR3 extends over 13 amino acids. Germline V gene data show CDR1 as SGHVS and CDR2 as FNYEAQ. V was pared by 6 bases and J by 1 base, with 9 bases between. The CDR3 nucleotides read TGTGCCAGCAGTAAGACAGGGAACACTGAAGCTTTCTTT. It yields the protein CASSKTGNTEAFF.

The CDR3 DNA follows: TGTGCCTGGGAATCCAGGGGTGACGAAAAACTGTTTTTT. This codes for CAWESRGDEKLFF. The chain carries TRBV30 and TRBJ1-4; TRBD1 is a possible D gene (6 bases). V was shortened by 5 bases and J by 8 bases, with 15 bases between the two germline ends. The CDR3 contains 13 residues. Germline V gene sequence: CDR1 GTSNPN, CDR2 SVGIG (reference sequence).

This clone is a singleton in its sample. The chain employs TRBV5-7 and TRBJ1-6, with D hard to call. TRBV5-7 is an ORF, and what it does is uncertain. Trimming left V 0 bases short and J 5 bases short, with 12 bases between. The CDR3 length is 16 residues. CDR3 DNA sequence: TGTGCCAGCAGCTTGGAGCGCGGATTTGATAATTCACCCCTCCACTTT. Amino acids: CASSLERGFDNSPLHF.

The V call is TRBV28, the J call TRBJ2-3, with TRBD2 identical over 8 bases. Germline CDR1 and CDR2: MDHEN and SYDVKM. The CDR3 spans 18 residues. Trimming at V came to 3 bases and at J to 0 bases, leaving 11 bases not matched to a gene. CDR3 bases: TGTGCCAGCAGTTTTCGGGTCGGGGGGGCCTATAGCACAGATACGCAGTATTTT. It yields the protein CASSFRVGGAYSTDTQYF.

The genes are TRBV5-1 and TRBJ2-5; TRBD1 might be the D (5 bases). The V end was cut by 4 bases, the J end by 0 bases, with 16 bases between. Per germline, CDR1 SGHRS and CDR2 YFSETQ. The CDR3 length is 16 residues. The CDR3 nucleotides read TGCGCCAGCAGCCCAAACTCCGGACAAGACCAAGAGACCCAGTACTTC. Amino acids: CASSPNSGQDQETQYF.

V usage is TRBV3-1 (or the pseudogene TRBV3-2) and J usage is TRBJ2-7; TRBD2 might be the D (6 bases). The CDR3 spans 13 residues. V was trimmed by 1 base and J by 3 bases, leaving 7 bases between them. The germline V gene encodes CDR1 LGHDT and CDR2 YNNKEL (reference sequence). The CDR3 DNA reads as TGTGCCAGCAGCCAAGGGGGGGACTACGAGCAGTACTTC. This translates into CASSQGGDYEQYF.

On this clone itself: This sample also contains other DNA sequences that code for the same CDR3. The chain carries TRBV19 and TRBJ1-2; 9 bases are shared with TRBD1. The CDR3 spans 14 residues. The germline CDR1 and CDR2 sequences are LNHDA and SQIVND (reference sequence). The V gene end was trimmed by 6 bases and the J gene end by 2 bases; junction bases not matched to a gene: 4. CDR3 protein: CASSDRGSNYGYTF. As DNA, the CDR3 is TGTGCCAGTAGCGACAGGGGGAGCAACTATGGCTACACCTTC.

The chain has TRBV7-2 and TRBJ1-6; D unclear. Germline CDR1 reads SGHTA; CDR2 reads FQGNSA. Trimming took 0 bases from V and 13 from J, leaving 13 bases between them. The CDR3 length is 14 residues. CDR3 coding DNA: TGTGCCAGCAGCTTAGCAATGAGGGATTTTCCCCTCCACTTT. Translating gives CASSLAMRDFPLHF.